This TCR beta chain comes out of a study of T cell repertoires in cytomegalovirus infection. Overall study context: Recently identified HLA-C-restricted CMV epitopes and well-studied HLA-B-restricted CMV epitopes were used by the study. Study outcomes and limitations: Ex vivo responses were dominated by HLA-C-restricted CMV-specific TCR beta clonotypes.

Points on this clonotype: The antigen is undetermined.

Each CDR3 protein is one row after TCRdb ran MiXCR on the reads. Of 250,000 to 300,000 distinct CDR3 sequences in the sample, under 25% are singletons; the top ten hold roughly 20%. The sample here was cultured PBMCs, taken from culture after CMV antigen stimulation. The source of this sequence is a human donor in good health (CMV status not recorded). Some clones in this sample may be carry-over from other donors' samples.

DNA of the CDR3: TGCGCCAGCAGCCAAGAATCGGGGCTAAGGGAAGTAGGGGAGCTGTTTTTT. It translates to CASSQESGLREVGELFF. The J gene is TRBJ2-2, the V gene TRBV4-3; D possibly matches TRBD1 or TRBD2 (5 bases each). The germline V gene encodes CDR1 LGHNA and CDR2 YSLEER. The V gene lost 0 bases and the J gene lost 8 bases, with 19 bases spanning the gap. The CDR3 loop spans 17 amino acids.